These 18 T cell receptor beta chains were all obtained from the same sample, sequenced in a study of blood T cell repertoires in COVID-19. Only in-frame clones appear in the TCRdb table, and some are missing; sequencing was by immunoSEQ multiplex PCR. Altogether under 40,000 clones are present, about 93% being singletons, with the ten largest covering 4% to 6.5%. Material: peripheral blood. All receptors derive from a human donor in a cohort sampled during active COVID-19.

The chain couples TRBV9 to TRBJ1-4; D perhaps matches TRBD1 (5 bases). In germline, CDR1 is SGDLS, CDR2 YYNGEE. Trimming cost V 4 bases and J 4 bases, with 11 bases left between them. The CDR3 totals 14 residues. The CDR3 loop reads CASSRQLRNEKLFF. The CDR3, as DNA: TGTGCCAGCAGCCGACAGCTGCGTAATGAAAAACTGTTTTTT. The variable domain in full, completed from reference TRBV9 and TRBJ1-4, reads DSGVTQTPKHLITATGQRVTLRCSPRSGDLSVYWYQQSLDQGLQFLIQYYNGEERAKGNILERFSAQQFPDLHSELNLSSLELGDSALYFCASSRQLRNEKLFFGSGTQLSVL.

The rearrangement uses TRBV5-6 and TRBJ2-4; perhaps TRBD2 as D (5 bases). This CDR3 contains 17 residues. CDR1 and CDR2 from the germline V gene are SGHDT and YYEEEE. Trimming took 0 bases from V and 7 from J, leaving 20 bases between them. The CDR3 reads CASSLEVAGSLRNIQYF. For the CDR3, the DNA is TGTGCCAGCAGCTTGGAAGTGGCGGGCAGCTTACGGAACATTCAGTACTTC.

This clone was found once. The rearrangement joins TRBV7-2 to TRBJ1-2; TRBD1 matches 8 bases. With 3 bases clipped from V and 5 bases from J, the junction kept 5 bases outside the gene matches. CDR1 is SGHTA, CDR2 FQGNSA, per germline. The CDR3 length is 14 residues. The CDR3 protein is CASSFQGAGYGYTF. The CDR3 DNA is TGTGCCAGCAGCTTTCAGGGGGCCGGATATGGCTACACCTTC.

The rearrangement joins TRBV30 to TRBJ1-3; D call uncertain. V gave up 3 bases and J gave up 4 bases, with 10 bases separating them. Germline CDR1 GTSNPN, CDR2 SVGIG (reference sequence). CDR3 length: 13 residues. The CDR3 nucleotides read TGTGCCTGGAGACCATCTGCGGGAAACACCATATATTTT. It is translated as CAWRPSAGNTIYF.

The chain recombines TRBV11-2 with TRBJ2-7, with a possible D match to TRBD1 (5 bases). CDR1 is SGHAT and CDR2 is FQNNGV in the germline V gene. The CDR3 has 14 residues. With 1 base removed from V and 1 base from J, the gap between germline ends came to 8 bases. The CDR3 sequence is CASSLAGSSYEQYF. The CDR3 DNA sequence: TGTGCCAGCAGCTTAGCAGGGTCTTCCTACGAGCAGTACTTC.

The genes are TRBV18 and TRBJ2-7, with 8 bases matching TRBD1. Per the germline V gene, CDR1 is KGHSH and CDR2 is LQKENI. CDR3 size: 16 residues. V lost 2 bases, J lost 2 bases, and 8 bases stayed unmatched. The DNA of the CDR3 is TGTGCCAGCTCACCAAAAAACGGACAGGGTGCCTACGAGCAGTACTTC. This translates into CASSPKNGQGAYEQYF. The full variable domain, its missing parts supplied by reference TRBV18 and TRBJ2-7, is NAGVMQNPRHLVRRRGQEARLRCSPMKGHSHVYWYRQLPEEGLKFMVYLQKENIIDESGMPKERFSAEFPKEGPSILRIQQVVRGDSAAYFCASSPKNGQGAYEQYFGPGTRLTVT.

CDR3 nucleotides: TGCGCCAGCTCTTTAGCAGGGGACACCGGGGAGCTGTTTTTT. Its translation is CASSLAGDTGELFF. The chain joins TRBV10-1 to TRBJ2-2; weak D call: TRBD1 (6 bases). Trimming removed 8 bases from V and 3 bases from J, with 13 bases in between. From germline, CDR1 is WNHNN and CDR2 SYGVQD (reference sequence). This CDR3 has 14 amino acids.

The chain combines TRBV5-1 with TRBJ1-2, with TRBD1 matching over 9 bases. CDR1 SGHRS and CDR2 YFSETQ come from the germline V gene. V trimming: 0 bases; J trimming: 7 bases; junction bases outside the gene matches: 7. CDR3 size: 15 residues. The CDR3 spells CASSLDTGGAGGYTF. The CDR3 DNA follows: TGCGCCAGCAGCTTGGATACAGGGGGCGCAGGTGGCTACACCTTC.

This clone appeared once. The CDR3 spells CASSLFFTRVSTGPTYEQYF. The CDR3 nucleotides are TGTGCCAGCAGTTTATTTTTTACGAGAGTCTCGACAGGGCCAACCTACGAGCAGTACTTC. The genes are TRBV27 and TRBJ2-7; 7 nucleotides align to TRBD1. The CDR3 covers 20 residues. In germline, CDR1 is MNHEY, CDR2 SMNVEV (reference sequence). Germline trimming cut 1 base from V and 2 bases from J; bases unmatched to any gene: 20.

This chain's CDR3 is CASLQGRLGNSPLHF. CDR3 in DNA: TGTGCCAGCCTACAGGGTAGGTTGGGAAATTCACCCCTCCACTTT. The chain employs TRBV6-5 and TRBJ1-6, with a weak D call TRBD1 (6 bases). This CDR3 is 15 amino acids long. Deletions cut 8 bases from V and 7 bases from J, with 18 bases between. CDR1 and CDR2 (germline): MNHEY, SVGAGI.

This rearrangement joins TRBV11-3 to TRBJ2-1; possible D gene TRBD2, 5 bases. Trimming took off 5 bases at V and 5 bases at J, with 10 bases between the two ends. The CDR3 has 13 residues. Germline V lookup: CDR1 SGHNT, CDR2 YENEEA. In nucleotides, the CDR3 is TGTGCCAGCAGCCTTAGAGCGGACAATGAGCAGTTCTTC. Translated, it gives CASSLRADNEQFF.

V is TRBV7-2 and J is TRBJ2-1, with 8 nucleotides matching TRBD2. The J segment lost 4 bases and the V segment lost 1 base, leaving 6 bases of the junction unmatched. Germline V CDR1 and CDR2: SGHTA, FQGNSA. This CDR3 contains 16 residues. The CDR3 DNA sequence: TGTGCCAGCAGCTTAGGTACGGGACTAGTTTACAATGAGCAGTTCTTC. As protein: CASSLGTGLVYNEQFF.

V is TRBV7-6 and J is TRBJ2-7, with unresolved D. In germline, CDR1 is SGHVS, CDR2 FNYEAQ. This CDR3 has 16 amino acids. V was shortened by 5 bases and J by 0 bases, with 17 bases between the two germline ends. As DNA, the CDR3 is TGTGCCAGCAGCCCTTTCCCCGAGGCGAGCTCCTACGAGCAGTACTTC. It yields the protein CASSPFPEASSYEQYF.

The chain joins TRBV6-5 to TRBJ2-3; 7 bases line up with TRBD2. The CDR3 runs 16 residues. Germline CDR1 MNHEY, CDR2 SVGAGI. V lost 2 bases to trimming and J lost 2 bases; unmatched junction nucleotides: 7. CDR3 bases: TGTGCCAGCAGTTACGGAAGGACTAGGGCCACAGATACGCAGTATTTT. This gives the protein CASSYGRTRATDTQYF.

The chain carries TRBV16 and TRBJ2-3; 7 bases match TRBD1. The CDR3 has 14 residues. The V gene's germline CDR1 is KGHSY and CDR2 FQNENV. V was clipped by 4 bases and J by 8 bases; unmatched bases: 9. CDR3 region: CASSPGQTFGTQYF. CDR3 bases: TGTGCCAGCAGCCCGGGACAGACTTTTGGTACGCAGTATTTT.

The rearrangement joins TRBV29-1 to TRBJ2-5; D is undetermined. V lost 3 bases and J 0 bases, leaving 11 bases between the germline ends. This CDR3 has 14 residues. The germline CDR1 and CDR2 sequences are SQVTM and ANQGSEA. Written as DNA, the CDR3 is TGCAGCGTTGACTCTAGGCTAAACCAAGAGACCCAGTACTTC. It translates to CSVDSRLNQETQYF.

CDR3 nucleotides: TGTGCCAGCACACCAAGAAAGATAGCGGGAGTCGACACCGGGGAGCTGTTTTTT. Protein sequence: CASTPRKIAGVDTGELFF. The V call is TRBV27, the J call TRBJ2-2; 9 bases match TRBD2. The CDR3 extends over 18 amino acids. The germline CDR1 and CDR2 sequences are MNHEY and SMNVEV (reference sequence). V lost 7 bases and J lost 3; bases outside the gene matches: 15.

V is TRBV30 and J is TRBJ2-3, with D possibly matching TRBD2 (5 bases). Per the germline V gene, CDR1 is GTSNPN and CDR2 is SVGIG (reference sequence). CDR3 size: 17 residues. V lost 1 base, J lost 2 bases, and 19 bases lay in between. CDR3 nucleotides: TGTGCCTGGAGTGGGCACTCGACTACCATCGACACAGATACGCAGTATTTT. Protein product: CAWSGHSTTIDTDTQYF.